These 19 T cell receptor beta chains came from one sample sequenced in a study of identical twins. TCRdb ran MiXCR on the 5' RACE reads and lists one entry per CDR3 protein. In the table there are around 650,000 distinct CDR3 sequences, around 7.4% of which are singletons. The same data also contributed to another study, on yellow fever vaccine responses in identical twins.

Sequencing was carried out using PBMCs. The receptors stem from a woman between 18 and 29 years old in good health.

The chain combines TRBV20-1 with TRBJ1-1; D is unclear. This CDR3 spans 14 amino acids. The V end was cut by 6 bases, the J end by 6 bases, with 20 bases between. Looked up from germline, CDR1 is DFQATT and CDR2 is SNEGSKA (reference sequence). Here the CDR3 DNA reads TGCAGTGCCCAGGACCCCGCCCGGGAATCTGAAGCTTTCTTT. Residues: CSAQDPARESEAFF.

This clonotype appeared a few times. The chain carries TRBV6-1 and TRBJ1-2; tentatively, D is TRBD1 (5 bases). The CDR3 is 15 residues long. Looked up from germline, CDR1 is MNHNS and CDR2 is SASEGT. Trimming removed 7 bases at V and 7 bases at J, with 22 bases between. The DNA of the CDR3 is TGTGCCAGCACCCCATCGGAGGGGCTCGTGCGTGGCTACACCTTC. This encodes CASTPSEGLVRGYTF.

A few counts support this clonotype. V is TRBV28 and J is TRBJ1-6, with D tentatively TRBD1 (6 bases). Germline assignment: CDR1 MDHEN and CDR2 SYDVKM. The CDR3 is made up of 15 amino acids. Trimming took 6 bases from V and 8 from J, leaving 17 bases between them. This chain's CDR3 is CASRTWGAGDSPLHF. For the CDR3, the DNA is TGTGCCAGCAGGACATGGGGGGCAGGGGATTCACCCCTCCACTTT.

This clonotype showed up just a few times. V usage is TRBV20-1 and J usage is TRBJ1-1; TRBD1 is a possible D gene (5 bases). The CDR3 consists of 13 residues. CDR1 DFQATT and CDR2 SNEGSKA come from the germline V gene (reference sequence). The V end was cut by 1 base, the J end by 11 bases, with 17 bases between. The CDR3 region has the DNA TGCAGTGCTAGAGTTGGGTTCGGGGACGGGGCTTTCTTT. Encoded protein: CSARVGFGDGAFF.

The V call is TRBV28, the J call TRBJ2-1; 13 bases are shared with TRBD2. Germline V gene lookup returns CDR1 MDHEN and CDR2 SYDVKM. The CDR3 spans 20 residues. The V and J ends lost 0 bases and 3 bases, in that order; junction bases with no gene match: 11. The DNA of the CDR3 is TGTGCCAGCAGTTTATGGGGGGGGACTAGCGGGAATAAAGGCTACAATGAGCAGTTCTTC. Residues: CASSLWGGTSGNKGYNEQFF.

V and J are TRBV21-1 and TRBJ2-7. TRBV21-1 is marked as a pseudogene. This CDR3 spans 16 amino acids. The CDR3: CASSIKRAGDYYEQYF. The CDR3 region has the DNA TGTGCCAGCAGCATAAAGCGAGCAGGGGACTACTACGAGCAGTACTTC.

This clonotype was found a few times. The chain links TRBV10-3 to TRBJ2-7, with 13 nucleotides matching TRBD2. Germline loops: CDR1 ENHRY, CDR2 SYGVKD. CDR3 length: 15 residues. Trimming cost V 11 bases and J 0 bases; bases outside gene matches: 7. CDR3 bases: TGTGCCTCGGGGACTAGCGGGACCGGCTCCTACGAGCAGTACTTC. Encoded protein: CASGTSGTGSYEQYF.

As to this clonotype: Since a much larger clone is just one base distant, this may be a read error. The DNA for the CDR3 is TGTGCCGGCAGCTTTACCCCTAGCGGGAATGACTACGAGCAGTACTTC. As protein: CAGSFTPSGNDYEQYF. The chain is built from TRBV7-8 and TRBJ2-7; TRBD2 agrees at 9 bases. This CDR3 is built from 16 residues. The germline gives CDR1 SGHVS, CDR2 FQNEAQ.

The table lists this clonotype with many counts. The rearrangement links TRBV3-1 to TRBJ2-7; TRBD1 agrees at 8 bases. CDR3 size: 16 residues. The junction had 7 bases not matched to a gene; V was cut back by 1 base and J by 2 bases. The germline V gene has CDR1 LGHDT and CDR2 YNNKEL (reference sequence). In nucleotides, the CDR3 is TGTGCCAGCAGCCAAGTTGCCGGACAGGGCACCTACGAGCAGTACTTC. It is translated as CASSQVAGQGTYEQYF.

Only a few counts were recorded for this clonotype. The chain uses TRBV6-2 or TRBV6-3 and TRBJ2-7; D call uncertain. The CDR3 extends over 15 amino acids. CDR1 is MNHEY, CDR2 SVGEGT, per germline. The V gene lost 4 bases and the J gene lost 1 base, with 14 bases spanning the gap. CDR3 protein: CASSSAQDGSYEQYF. In DNA form, the CDR3 reads TGTGCCAGCAGTTCCGCCCAGGACGGGTCCTACGAGCAGTACTTC.

This clonotype was seen more than once but under ten times. The V gene is TRBV6-2 or TRBV6-3, the J gene TRBJ2-1; TRBD2 matches 10 bases. The CDR3 has 15 residues. The V segment lost 4 bases and the J segment 4 bases; nucleotides outside the gene matches: 4. In germline, CDR1 is MNHEY, CDR2 SVGEGT. The CDR3 spells CASSLLAGWYNEQFF. As DNA, the CDR3 is TGTGCCAGCAGTTTACTAGCGGGGTGGTACAATGAGCAGTTCTTC.

The gene calls are TRBV5-6 and TRBJ2-7; 8 bases are shared with TRBD2. Germline V gene sequence: CDR1 SGHDT, CDR2 YYEEEE. The junction had 4 bases not matched to a gene; V was cut back by 2 bases and J by 0 bases. The CDR3 runs 15 residues. CDR3 protein: CASSFEREPSYEQYF. Written as DNA, the CDR3 is TGTGCCAGCAGCTTTGAGCGGGAGCCCTCCTACGAGCAGTACTTC.

The sample holds a few counts of this clonotype. The chain carries TRBV5-6 and TRBJ1-4, with 10 bases fitting TRBD1. V was clipped by 5 bases and J by 8 bases; unmatched bases: 6. Germline assignment: CDR1 SGHDT and CDR2 YYEEEE. The CDR3 runs to 14 residues. This CDR3 reads CASRRQGAGEKLFF. CDR3 sequence (DNA): TGTGCCAGCAGGAGACAGGGGGCTGGAGAAAAACTGTTTTTT.

There are a few counts of this clonotype. Here the CDR3 DNA reads TGTGCCAGCAGCTTAGAAAGAGTGGCTAGCGGGGGAGGGGAGACCCAGTACTTC. Translated: CASSLERVASGGGETQYF. V is TRBV7-6 and J is TRBJ2-5; TRBD2 matches 10 bases. Germline values: CDR1 SGHVS, CDR2 FNYEAQ. CDR3 length equals 18 residues. The trim removed 1 base at V and 5 bases at J, leaving 13 bases unmatched.

The chain carries TRBV12-3 or TRBV12-4 and TRBJ1-1; TRBD1 might be the D (6 bases). This CDR3 contains 14 residues. V was shortened by 5 bases and J by 3 bases, with 13 bases between the two germline ends. The CDR3 here is CASSRRGGDTEAFF. The CDR3 DNA follows: TGTGCCAGCAGTCGCAGGGGCGGGGACACTGAAGCTTTCTTT.

This clonotype has a handful of counts. The J gene is TRBJ2-3, the V gene TRBV7-8; 8 bases line up with TRBD1. The germline V gene has CDR1 SGHVS and CDR2 FQNEAQ. V trimming: 1 base; J trimming: 2 bases; junction bases outside the gene matches: 5. CDR3 length equals 16 residues. In DNA form, the CDR3 reads TGTGCCAGCAGCTTAGGCACAGGGGGACACACAGATACGCAGTATTTT. This codes for CASSLGTGGHTDTQYF.

This clonotype turned up a few times. The chain joins TRBV27 to TRBJ1-2; the D gene is possibly TRBD1 (5 bases). This CDR3 region has 15 residues. Germline CDR1 and CDR2: MNHEY and SMNVEV (reference sequence). The V end was cut by 0 bases, the J end by 5 bases, with 13 bases between. CDR3: CASSLSRGEGYGYTF. CDR3 coding DNA: TGTGCCAGCAGTTTATCGAGAGGAGAGGGGTATGGCTACACCTTC.

This clonotype showed up many times. V gene TRBV20-1 combines with J gene TRBJ2-7; D is unresolved. V dropped 3 bases and J dropped 0 bases, with 18 bases sitting between them. The CDR3 extends over 16 amino acids. Germline lookup yields CDR1 DFQATT and CDR2 SNEGSKA (reference sequence). The CDR3 is CSARPPVARGSYEQYF. In nucleotides, the CDR3 is TGCAGTGCTAGGCCCCCGGTCGCAAGAGGCTCCTACGAGCAGTACTTC.

The CDR3 DNA is TGTGCCACCAGTGATCGACAGGGTACAGCGGGGAGAGCCAAAAACATTCAGTACTTC. It translates to CATSDRQGTAGRAKNIQYF. This sequence joins TRBV24-1 and TRBJ2-4; possibly TRBD1 or TRBD2 for D (7 bases each). The CDR3 has 19 residues. Trimming stripped 3 bases from V and 0 bases from J, with 20 bases between. CDR1 is KGHDR and CDR2 is SFDVKD in the germline V gene.